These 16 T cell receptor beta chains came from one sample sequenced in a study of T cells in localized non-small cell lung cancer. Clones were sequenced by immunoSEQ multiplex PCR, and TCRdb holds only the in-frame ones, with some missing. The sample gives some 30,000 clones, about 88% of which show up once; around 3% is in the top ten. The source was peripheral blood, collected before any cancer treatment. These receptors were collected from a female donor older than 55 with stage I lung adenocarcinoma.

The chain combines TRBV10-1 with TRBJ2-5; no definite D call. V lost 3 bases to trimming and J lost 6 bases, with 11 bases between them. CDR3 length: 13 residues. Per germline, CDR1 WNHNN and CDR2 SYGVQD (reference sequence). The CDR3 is CASSEGQEKTQYF. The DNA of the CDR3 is TGCGCCAGCAGTGAAGGGCAGGAGAAGACCCAGTACTTC.

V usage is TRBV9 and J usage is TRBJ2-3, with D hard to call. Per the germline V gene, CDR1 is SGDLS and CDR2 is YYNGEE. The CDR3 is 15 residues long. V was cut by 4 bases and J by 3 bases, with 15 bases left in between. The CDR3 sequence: CASSSYTLGTDTQYF. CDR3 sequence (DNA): TGTGCCAGCAGCTCCTATACTTTAGGGACAGATACGCAGTATTTT.

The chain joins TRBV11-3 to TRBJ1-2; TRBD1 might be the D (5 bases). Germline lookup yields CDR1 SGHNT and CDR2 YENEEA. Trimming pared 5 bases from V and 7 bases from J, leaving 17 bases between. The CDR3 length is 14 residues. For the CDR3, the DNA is TGTGCCAGCAGCATCATCGGGACGCCCGGTGGCTACACCTTC. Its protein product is CASSIIGTPGGYTF.

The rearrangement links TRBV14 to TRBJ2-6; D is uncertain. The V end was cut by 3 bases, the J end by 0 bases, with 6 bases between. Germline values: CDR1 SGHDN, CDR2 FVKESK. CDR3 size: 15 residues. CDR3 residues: CASSQGSSGANVLTF. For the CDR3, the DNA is TGTGCCAGCAGCCAGGGGTCCTCTGGGGCCAACGTCCTGACTTTC.

The CDR3 here is CASSHGLAGNTGELFF. The CDR3 DNA reads TGTGCCAGCAGCCACGGACTAGCGGGGAACACCGGGGAGCTGTTTTTT. The V call is TRBV9, the J call TRBJ2-2, with 11 bases that match TRBD2. Germline loops: CDR1 SGDLS, CDR2 YYNGEE. V trimming: 4 bases; J trimming: 1 base; junction bases outside the gene matches: 3. This CDR3 has 16 residues.

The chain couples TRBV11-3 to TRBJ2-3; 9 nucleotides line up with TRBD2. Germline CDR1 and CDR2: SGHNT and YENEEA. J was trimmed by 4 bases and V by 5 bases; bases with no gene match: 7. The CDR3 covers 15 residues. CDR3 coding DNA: TGTGCCAGCAGCCTTAGCGGGAGTTCCGCAGATACGCAGTATTTT. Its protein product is CASSLSGSSADTQYF.

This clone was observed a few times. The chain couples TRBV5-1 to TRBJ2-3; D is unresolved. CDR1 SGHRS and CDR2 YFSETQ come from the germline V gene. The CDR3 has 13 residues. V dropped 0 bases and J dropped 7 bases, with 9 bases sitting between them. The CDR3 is CASSLATANTQYF. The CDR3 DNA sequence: TGCGCCAGCAGCTTGGCTACAGCGAATACGCAGTATTTT.

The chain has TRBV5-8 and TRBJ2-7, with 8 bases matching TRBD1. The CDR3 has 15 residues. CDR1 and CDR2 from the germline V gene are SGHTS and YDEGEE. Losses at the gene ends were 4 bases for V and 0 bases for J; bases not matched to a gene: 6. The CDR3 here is CASSRGTGASYEQYF. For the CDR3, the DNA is TGTGCCAGCAGCCGGGGGACAGGTGCCTCCTACGAGCAGTACTTC. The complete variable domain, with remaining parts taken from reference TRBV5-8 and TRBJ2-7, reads EAGVTQSPTHLIKTRGQQATLRCSPISGHTSVYWYQQALGLGLQFLLWYDEGEERNRGNFPPRFSGRQFPNYSSELNVNALELEDSALYLCASSRGTGASYEQYFGPGTRLTVT.

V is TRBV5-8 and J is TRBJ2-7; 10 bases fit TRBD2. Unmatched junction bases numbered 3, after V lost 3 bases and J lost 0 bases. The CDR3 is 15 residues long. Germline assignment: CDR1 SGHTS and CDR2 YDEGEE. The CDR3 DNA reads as TGTGCCAGCAGCTCCGGGACTAGCGCCTCCTACGAGCAGTACTTC. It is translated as CASSSGTSASYEQYF.

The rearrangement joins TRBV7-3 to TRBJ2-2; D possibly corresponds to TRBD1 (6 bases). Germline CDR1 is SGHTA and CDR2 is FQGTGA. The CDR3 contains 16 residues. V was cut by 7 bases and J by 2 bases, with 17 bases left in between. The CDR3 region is CASTEQGHPNTGELFF. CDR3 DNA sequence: TGTGCCAGCACGGAACAGGGACACCCAAACACCGGGGAGCTGTTTTTT.

The CDR3 coding sequence is TGCGCCAGCAGTGAGATTCTGGGGGGCGCAGATACGCAGTATTTT. This codes for CASSEILGGADTQYF. This chain links TRBV10-1 with TRBJ2-3; D could derive from TRBD1 or TRBD2 (6 bases each). The CDR3 is made up of 15 amino acids. V dropped 2 bases and J dropped 4 bases, with 13 bases sitting between them. Germline V gene sequence: CDR1 WNHNN, CDR2 SYGVQD (reference sequence).

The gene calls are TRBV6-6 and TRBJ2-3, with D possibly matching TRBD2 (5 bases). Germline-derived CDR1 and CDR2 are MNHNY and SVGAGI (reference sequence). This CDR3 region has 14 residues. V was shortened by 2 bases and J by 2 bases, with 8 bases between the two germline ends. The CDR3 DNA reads TGTGCCAGCAGTTACGGAGCGGTCACAGATACGCAGTATTTT. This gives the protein CASSYGAVTDTQYF.

CDR3 sequence reads: CASSYSARGNEAFF. In DNA form, the CDR3 reads TGTGCCAGCAGTTACTCTGCGAGGGGGAATGAAGCTTTCTTT. The chain combines TRBV6-5 with TRBJ1-1; possible D gene TRBD1, 6 bases. The CDR3 runs 14 residues. Germline V gene sequence: CDR1 MNHEY, CDR2 SVGAGI. Trimming stripped 0 bases from V and 7 bases from J, with 12 bases between.

The CDR3 reads CACGQGTNYGYTF. The DNA of the CDR3 is TGTGCCTGTGGACAGGGTACCAACTATGGCTACACCTTC. The rearrangement joins TRBV30 to TRBJ1-2, with TRBD1 matching 8 bases. Germline values: CDR1 GTSNPN, CDR2 SVGIG (reference sequence). After removal of 6 bases from V and 2 bases from J, the junction contained 5 bases not matched to a gene. This CDR3 spans 13 amino acids.

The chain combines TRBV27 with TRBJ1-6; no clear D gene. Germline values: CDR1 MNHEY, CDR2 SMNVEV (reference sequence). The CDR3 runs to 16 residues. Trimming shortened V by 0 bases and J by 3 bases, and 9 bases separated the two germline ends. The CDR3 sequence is CASSLSGIYYNSPLHF. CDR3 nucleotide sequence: TGTGCCAGCAGTTTATCTGGAATTTACTATAATTCACCCCTCCACTTT.

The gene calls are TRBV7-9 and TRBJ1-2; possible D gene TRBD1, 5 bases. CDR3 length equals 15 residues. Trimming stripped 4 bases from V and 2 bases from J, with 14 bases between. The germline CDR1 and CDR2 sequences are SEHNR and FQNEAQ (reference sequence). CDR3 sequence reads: CASSSSDSPNYGYTF. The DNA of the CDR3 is TGTGCCAGCAGCTCCTCCGACAGTCCAAACTATGGCTACACCTTC.